Shown below are 22 T cell receptor beta chains from a single sample sequenced in a study of T cell responses to AZD1222 COVID-19 vaccine. Sequencing used immunoSEQ multiplex PCR; TCRdb keeps in-frame clones, though not all of them. The repertoire holds roughly 150,000 clones, with about 90% as singletons. This specimen consisted of peripheral blood, obtained 28 days after the second AZD1222 dose. Receptor source: an adult who received the AZD1222 COVID-19 vaccine.

This rearrangement joins TRBV18 to TRBJ2-7, with a weak D call TRBD1 (6 bases). CDR1 KGHSH and CDR2 LQKENI come from the germline V gene. Trimming removed 1 base at V and 1 base at J, with 8 bases between. This CDR3 is 14 amino acids long. DNA of the CDR3: TGTGCCAGCTCACCACTGGGACAATCCTACGAGCAGTACTTC. This sequence encodes CASSPLGQSYEQYF.

The V gene is TRBV30, the J gene TRBJ2-3, with D possibly matching TRBD2 (5 bases). The ends were cut back, 4 bases at V and 4 bases at J, with 9 bases in the middle. CDR1 and CDR2 from the germline V gene are GTSNPN and SVGIG (reference sequence). This CDR3 comprises 12 residues. The CDR3 DNA is TGTGCCTGGACGGGGTCGGCAGATACGCAGTATTTT. This encodes CAWTGSADTQYF. The entire variable domain, with the rest obtained from reference TRBV30 and TRBJ2-3, is as follows: SQTIHQWPATLVQPVGSPLSLECTVEGTSNPNLYWYRQAAGRGLQLLFYSVGIGQISSEVPQNLSASRPQDRQFILSSKKLLLSDSGFYLCAWTGSADTQYFGPGTRLTVL.

The chain is built from TRBV27 and TRBJ1-5, with a tentative D call TRBD1 (5 bases). CDR3 length: 14 amino acids. The V gene's germline CDR1 is MNHEY and CDR2 SMNVEV (reference sequence). Trimming left V 5 bases short and J 3 bases short, with 11 bases between. CDR3 loop: CASSVGLFNQPQHF. CDR3 in DNA: TGTGCCAGCAGTGTGGGACTGTTCAATCAGCCCCAGCATTTT.

The chain has TRBV28 and TRBJ1-6; perhaps TRBD1 as D (6 bases). Per germline, CDR1 MDHEN and CDR2 SYDVKM. Trimming took 1 base from V and 5 from J, leaving 9 bases between them. This CDR3 comprises 15 residues. CDR3 DNA sequence: TGTGCCAGCAGTTTATTGACAGGCAATAATTCACCCCTCCACTTT. Translation gives CASSLLTGNNSPLHF. Variable domain in full (rest from reference TRBV28 and TRBJ1-6): DVKVTQSSRYLVKRTGEKVFLECVQDMDHENMFWYRQDPGLGLRLIYFSYDVKMKEKGDIPEGYSVSREKKERFSLILESASTNQTSMYLCASSLLTGNNSPLHFGNGTRLTVT.

The V call is TRBV7-9, the J call TRBJ2-5; 7 bases agree with TRBD2. Trimming took 1 base from V and 0 from J; bases not matched to a gene: 2. The CDR3 spans 15 residues. CDR1 and CDR2 from the germline V gene are SEHNR and FQNEAQ (reference sequence). The CDR3 reads CASSLGLADQETQYF. In nucleotides, the CDR3 is TGTGCCAGCAGCTTAGGGCTAGCGGACCAAGAGACCCAGTACTTC.

The chain has TRBV9 and TRBJ2-7; tentative D call: TRBD1 (6 bases). The germline gives CDR1 SGDLS, CDR2 YYNGEE. The CDR3 has 15 amino acids. The ends were cut back, 0 bases at V and 3 bases at J, with 13 bases in the middle. The CDR3 region has the DNA TGTGCCAGCAGCGTAGAAGGGGACAACCTCTACGAGCAGTACTTC. Its protein is CASSVEGDNLYEQYF. The whole variable domain, remainder taken from reference TRBV9 and TRBJ2-7, is DSGVTQTPKHLITATGQRVTLRCSPRSGDLSVYWYQQSLDQGLQFLIQYYNGEERAKGNILERFSAQQFPDLHSELNLSSLELGDSALYFCASSVEGDNLYEQYFGPGTRLTVT.

The chain carries TRBV15 and TRBJ1-5; possibly TRBD1 for D (6 bases). V lost 6 bases and J 3 bases, leaving 21 bases between the germline ends. CDR3 length equals 17 residues. The V gene's germline CDR1 is LNHNV and CDR2 YYDKDF (reference sequence). CDR3 in DNA: TGTGCCACCAGACAGGGACCGAGTGGCGGCTCCAATCAGCCCCAGCATTTT. Protein sequence: CATRQGPSGGSNQPQHF.

The gene calls are TRBV4-1 and TRBJ1-6; the D gene is possibly TRBD1 (6 bases). The CDR3 spans 12 residues. The germline V gene encodes CDR1 MGHRA and CDR2 YSYEKL. The ends were cut back, 2 bases at V and 14 bases at J, with 10 bases in the middle. CDR3 bases: TGCGCCAGCAGCCAACAGGGGCTCACCCTCCACTTT. Translated: CASSQQGLTLHF.

The V and J genes are TRBV6-9 and TRBJ2-1; 7 bases line up with TRBD1. Germline V gives CDR1 MNHGY, CDR2 SVAAGI. The CDR3 spans 14 residues. The J segment lost 6 bases and the V segment lost 3 bases, leaving 5 bases of the junction unmatched. The CDR3 loop is CASSYGDRVNEQFF. The CDR3 DNA reads TGTGCCAGCAGTTACGGAGACAGGGTCAATGAGCAGTTCTTC.

This chain joins TRBV9 and TRBJ1-1, with unresolved D. Trimming shortened V by 4 bases and J by 5 bases, and 15 bases separated the two germline ends. The CDR3 is made up of 14 amino acids. The germline CDR1 and CDR2 sequences are SGDLS and YYNGEE. Written as DNA, the CDR3 is TGTGCCAGCAGCCCCGAGGTAATTCGGACTGAAGCTTTCTTT. It encodes CASSPEVIRTEAFF.

This chain uses TRBV2 with TRBJ1-4; D may be TRBD1 (6 bases). CDR3 length equals 18 residues. The V end lost 7 bases, the J end lost 0 bases, and 21 bases lay between the germline ends. The germline V gene has CDR1 SNHLY and CDR2 FYNNEI. In DNA form, the CDR3 reads TGTGCCAGCACTAGAGAACAGGGTCGTGGGGCAACTAATGAAAAACTGTTTTTT. Residues: CASTREQGRGATNEKLFF.

The chain links TRBV18 to TRBJ2-7; tentative D call: TRBD2 (5 bases). With 1 base removed from V and 9 bases from J, the gap between germline ends came to 13 bases. The CDR3 consists of 13 residues. Looked up from germline, CDR1 is KGHSH and CDR2 is LQKENI. For the CDR3, the DNA is TGTGCCAGCTCACCACGGACCCTAGAGGGGCAGTACTTC. Protein sequence: CASSPRTLEGQYF. Full variable domain (remainder filled in from reference TRBV18 and TRBJ2-7): NAGVMQNPRHLVRRRGQEARLRCSPMKGHSHVYWYRQLPEEGLKFMVYLQKENIIDESGMPKERFSAEFPKEGPSILRIQQVVRGDSAAYFCASSPRTLEGQYFGPGTRLTVT.

The chain is built from TRBV7-2 and TRBJ1-5, with D unclear. Trimming took off 2 bases at V and 0 bases at J, with 8 bases between the two ends. From germline, CDR1 is SGHTA and CDR2 FQGNSA. The CDR3 totals 15 residues. This CDR3 reads CASSLTRNSNQPQHF. The CDR3, as DNA: TGTGCCAGCAGCTTAACCAGGAATAGCAATCAGCCCCAGCATTTT.

The chain recombines TRBV7-6 with TRBJ2-3; 8 nucleotides match TRBD2. Germline values: CDR1 SGHVS, CDR2 FNYEAQ. Trimming cost V 6 bases and J 4 bases; bases outside gene matches: 9. CDR3 length: 15 amino acids. The CDR3 DNA is TGTGCCAGCAGAACGGGACTAGGCAGACCAGATACGCAGTATTTT. It codes for CASRTGLGRPDTQYF.

V usage is TRBV5-5 and J usage is TRBJ1-6; a weak D match, TRBD1 (5 bases). Trimming pared 3 bases from V and 5 bases from J, leaving 9 bases between. The CDR3 extends over 14 amino acids. From germline, CDR1 is SGHKS and CDR2 YYEKEE (reference sequence). In nucleotides, the CDR3 is TGTGCCAGCAGCTCAGGGACCCATAATTCACCCCTCCACTTT. Residues: CASSSGTHNSPLHF.

This clone came up a few times. The chain has TRBV9 and TRBJ1-5; D not certain. V lost 5 bases, J lost 2 bases, and 11 bases lay in between. This CDR3 is 14 amino acids long. Germline V gene sequence: CDR1 SGDLS, CDR2 YYNGEE. The CDR3 nucleotides read TGTGCCAGCAGTGCGGGGTCCGGCAATCAGCCCCAGCATTTT. This translates into CASSAGSGNQPQHF.

The V call is TRBV5-1, the J call TRBJ2-2; 12 nucleotides agree with TRBD1. CDR3 size: 16 residues. Germline values: CDR1 SGHRS, CDR2 YFSETQ. The V gene end was trimmed by 4 bases and the J gene end by 4 bases; junction bases not matched to a gene: 5. The CDR3 DNA sequence: TGCGCCAGCAGCACCGGGACAGGGGGCTTCACCGGGGAGCTGTTTTTT. Translation gives CASSTGTGGFTGELFF.

The chain couples TRBV20-1 to TRBJ2-5, with D unresolved. Looked up from germline, CDR1 is DFQATT and CDR2 is SNEGSKA (reference sequence). Trimming removed 3 bases from V and 6 bases from J, with 11 bases in between. The CDR3 extends over 12 amino acids. As DNA, the CDR3 is TGCAGTGCTAGTGGACCCCAGCAGACCCAGTACTTC. It is translated as CSASGPQQTQYF.

The chain employs TRBV19 and TRBJ2-7; weak D call: TRBD1 (6 bases). V dropped 7 bases and J dropped 5 bases, with 18 bases sitting between them. The CDR3 runs to 14 residues. Germline lookup yields CDR1 LNHDA and CDR2 SQIVND (reference sequence). The CDR3 region has the DNA TGTGCCAGTACTAATCAGGGGAGTGAGGACGAGCAGTACTTC. It translates to CASTNQGSEDEQYF. The variable domain in full, with the rest retrieved from reference TRBV19 and TRBJ2-7, is DGGITQSPKYLFRKEGQNVTLSCEQNLNHDAMYWYRQDPGQGLRLIYYSQIVNDFQKGDIAEGYSVSREKKESFPLTVTSAQKNPTAFYLCASTNQGSEDEQYFGPGTRLTVT.

This chain uses TRBV7-7 with TRBJ2-5, with 13 bases that match TRBD2. This CDR3 contains 17 residues. The ends lost 5 bases at V and 3 bases at J; junction bases unmatched: 9. Germline values: CDR1 SSHAT, CDR2 FNYEAQ (reference sequence). CDR3: CASSLGGLAGSKETQYF. In DNA form, the CDR3 reads TGTGCCAGCAGCCTAGGGGGACTAGCGGGAAGCAAAGAGACCCAGTACTTC.

V usage is TRBV28 and J usage is TRBJ1-2; D is uncertain. CDR3 length equals 13 residues. Germline CDR1 MDHEN, CDR2 SYDVKM. V lost 3 bases to trimming and J lost 0 bases, with 5 bases between them. For the CDR3, the DNA is TGTGCCAGCAGTTTTCAGTCTAACTATGGCTACACCTTC. Its protein product is CASSFQSNYGYTF.

The V and J genes are TRBV30 and TRBJ1-3; D call uncertain. Trimming stripped 7 bases from V and 3 bases from J, with 34 bases between. This CDR3 is 20 amino acids long. Germline CDR1 is GTSNPN and CDR2 is SVGIG (reference sequence). In nucleotides, the CDR3 is TGTGCCTTATTCAACTATAGGTCGGTGCCCTTATCCGAGGGTGGAAACACCATATATTTT. Its protein product is CALFNYRSVPLSEGGNTIYF.